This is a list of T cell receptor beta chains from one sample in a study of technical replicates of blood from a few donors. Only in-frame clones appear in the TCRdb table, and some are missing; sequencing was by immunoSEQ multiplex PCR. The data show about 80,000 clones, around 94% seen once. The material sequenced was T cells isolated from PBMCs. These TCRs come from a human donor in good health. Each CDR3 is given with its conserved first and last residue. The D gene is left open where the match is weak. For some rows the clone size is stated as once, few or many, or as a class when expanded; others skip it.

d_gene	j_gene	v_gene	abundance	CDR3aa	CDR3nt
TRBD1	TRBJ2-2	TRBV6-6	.	CASSRTGAIGELFF	TGTGCCAGCAGTAGGACAGGGGCGATCGGGGAGCTGTTTTTT
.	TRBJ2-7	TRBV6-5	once	CASSYSVMQVTYEQYF	TGTGCCAGCAGTTACTCGGTTATGCAGGTTACCTACGAGCAGTACTTC
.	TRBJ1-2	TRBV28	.	CASKGVPPDYGYTF	TGTGCCAGCAAAGGGGTTCCGCCCGACTATGGCTACACCTTC
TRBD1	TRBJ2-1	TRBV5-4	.	CASSLGPGGPDEQFF	TGTGCCAGCAGCTTAGGTCCAGGGGGCCCAGATGAGCAGTTCTTC
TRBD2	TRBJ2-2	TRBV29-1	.	CSATPYLLREGLGSGELFF	TGCAGCGCCACCCCATATCTGTTGAGGGAGGGCCTGGGTTCCGGGGAGCTGTTTTTT
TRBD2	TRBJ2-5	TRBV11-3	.	CASSLRGTSGQETQYF	TGTGCCAGCAGCTTAAGAGGGACTAGCGGACAAGAGACCCAGTACTTC
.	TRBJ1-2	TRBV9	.	CASSVARAWTTNYGYTF	TGTGCCAGCAGCGTAGCTCGGGCCTGGACTACTAACTATGGCTACACCTTC
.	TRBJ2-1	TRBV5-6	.	CASSWYSPGLDEQFF	TGTGCCAGCAGCTGGTACTCACCGGGATTAGATGAGCAGTTCTTC
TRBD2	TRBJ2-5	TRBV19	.	CASSPSGETQYF	TGTGCCAGTAGTCCTAGCGGAGAGACCCAGTACTTC
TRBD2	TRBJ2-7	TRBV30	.	CAWSVFSGSSYEQYF	TGTGCCTGGAGTGTTTTTAGCGGGAGCTCCTACGAGCAGTACTTC
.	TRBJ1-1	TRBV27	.	CASSFYRNTEAFF	TGTGCCAGCAGTTTTTACAGGAACACTGAAGCTTTCTTT
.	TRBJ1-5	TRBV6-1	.	CASTRTRDGNQPQHF	TGTGCCAGCACCCGAACCAGGGATGGCAATCAGCCCCAGCATTTT